The next 22 T cell receptor beta chains were all read from a single sample in a study of cytomegalovirus exposure and HLA in healthy donors (dated by TCRdb to 2016 to 2017). Library preparation was by the immunoSEQ multiplex PCR assay. The clones in this table, taken by TCRdb from immuneACCESS, are in-frame only. Not every clone is retained; where verified, under half of the shortfall comes from an unresolved V gene, and the cause of the rest is unknown. This sample has 250,000 to 350,000 clones in its table, and about nine tenths of those were observed once. The top ten hold roughly 1.2% of the sample. Sequenced: PBMCs. All receptors come from a woman aged 25-40 years in good health and CMV-seropositive.

The chain links TRBV6-1 to TRBJ1-2, with 10 bases matching TRBD1. This CDR3 has 12 amino acids. J was trimmed by 9 bases and V by 6 bases; bases with no gene match: 4. From germline, CDR1 is MNHNS and CDR2 SASEGT. CDR3 DNA: TGTGCCAGCAGGGACAGGGGGGAACGCTACACCTTC. Its translation is CASRDRGERYTF.

The rearrangement joins TRBV4-1 to TRBJ1-4, with TRBD1 identical over 10 bases. CDR1 and CDR2 (germline): MGHRA, YSYEKL. Unmatched junction bases numbered 5, after V lost 3 bases and J lost 7 bases. The CDR3 runs 15 residues. CDR3 protein: CASSQAGTGVEKLFF. CDR3 coding DNA: TGCGCCAGCAGCCAGGCCGGGACAGGGGTTGAAAAACTGTTTTTT.

V gene TRBV9 combines with J gene TRBJ2-3, with TRBD1 as a possible D gene (6 bases). Trimming left V 3 bases short and J 4 bases short, with 9 bases between. CDR1 and CDR2 from the germline V gene are SGDLS and YYNGEE. This CDR3 has 13 residues. The CDR3 region is CASSAGVADTQYF. CDR3 sequence (DNA): TGTGCCAGCAGCGCAGGGGTTGCAGATACGCAGTATTTT.

This sequence joins TRBV28 and TRBJ1-5; D is undetermined. V was clipped by 6 bases and J by 6 bases, with 9 bases between them. The CDR3 sequence is 12 residues long. Germline CDR1 MDHEN, CDR2 SYDVKM. As DNA, the CDR3 is TGTGCCAGCAGCCCAGCGGCTCAGCCCCAGCATTTT. Its protein is CASSPAAQPQHF. Supplemented by reference TRBV28 and TRBJ1-5, the full variable domain reads DVKVTQSSRYLVKRTGEKVFLECVQDMDHENMFWYRQDPGLGLRLIYFSYDVKMKEKGDIPEGYSVSREKKERFSLILESASTNQTSMYLCASSPAAQPQHFGDGTRLSIL.

The genes are TRBV30 and TRBJ1-1; no definite D call. Trimming shortened V by 2 bases and J by 8 bases, and 15 bases separated the two germline ends. This CDR3 comprises 13 residues. Germline loops: CDR1 GTSNPN, CDR2 SVGIG (reference sequence). In nucleotides, the CDR3 is TGTGCCTGGAGTATTATGACCATACAGGAAGCTTTCTTT. Its protein is CAWSIMTIQEAFF.

The chain joins TRBV9 to TRBJ2-7, with TRBD2 identical over 14 bases. Germline lookup yields CDR1 SGDLS and CDR2 YYNGEE. The CDR3 has 14 amino acids. The V and J ends lost 3 bases and 4 bases, in that order; junction bases with no gene match: 0. The CDR3 DNA is TGTGCCAGCAGCGGGACTAGCGGGAGGTACGAGCAGTACTTC. The encoded protein is CASSGTSGRYEQYF.

CDR3 nucleotide sequence: TGTGCCAGCAGTTTTAGTGTAGGGAACACCGGGGAGCTGTTTTTT. Amino acids: CASSFSVGNTGELFF. The V gene is TRBV28, the J gene TRBJ2-2; D not resolved. The V end was cut by 3 bases, the J end by 1 base, with 9 bases between. The CDR3 contains 15 residues. The germline gives CDR1 MDHEN, CDR2 SYDVKM.

This chain joins TRBV6-5 and TRBJ1-2; the D is unclear. Germline V CDR1 and CDR2: MNHEY, SVGAGI. The CDR3 consists of 14 residues. The V gene lost 4 bases and the J gene lost 6 bases, with 15 bases spanning the gap. Here the CDR3 DNA reads TGTGCCAGCAGTTCCCGCGGACCATTTGATGGCTACACCTTC. It specifies CASSSRGPFDGYTF.

The gene calls are TRBV4-3 and TRBJ2-1, with TRBD2 identical over 14 bases. CDR1 and CDR2 from the germline V gene are LGHNA and YSLEER. With V trimmed by 3 bases and J by 6 bases, 4 bases remained unmatched. The CDR3 runs to 16 residues. The CDR3 here is CASSHTGLAGVNEQFF. The CDR3 DNA reads TGCGCCAGCAGCCACACGGGACTAGCGGGAGTCAATGAGCAGTTCTTC.

This clone occurred a few times. The chain uses TRBV28 and TRBJ1-2; D call uncertain. This CDR3 has 11 amino acids. Germline V lookup: CDR1 MDHEN, CDR2 SYDVKM. Trimming removed 6 bases at V and 7 bases at J, with 9 bases between. CDR3 DNA sequence: TGTGCCAGCAGCGAGGGATTTGGCTACACCTTC. Protein: CASSEGFGYTF.

This chain connects TRBV7-9 to TRBJ1-2; 8 bases fit TRBD1. The germline gives CDR1 SEHNR, CDR2 FQNEAQ (reference sequence). This CDR3 spans 16 amino acids. After removal of 2 bases from V and 6 bases from J, the junction contained 11 bases not matched to a gene. The CDR3 DNA reads TGTGCCAGCAGCTTACCCCTCACGACAGGGGATAATGGCTACACCTTC. Amino acids: CASSLPLTTGDNGYTF.

The rearrangement uses TRBV5-4 and TRBJ2-7, with D possibly TRBD1 on 6 matching bases. Germline CDR1 and CDR2: SGHNT and YYREEE (reference sequence). V was clipped by 0 bases and J by 2 bases, with 9 bases between them. This CDR3 has 14 residues. DNA of the CDR3: TGTGCCAGCAGCTTGGACCCAGGGGCCTACGAGCAGTACTTC. Translation gives CASSLDPGAYEQYF.

CDR3 coding DNA: TGTGCCACCAGCAGAGAACGTGAGCAGTTCTTC. Protein product: CATSREREQFF. This rearrangement joins TRBV15 to TRBJ2-1; no clear D gene. CDR1 LNHNV and CDR2 YYDKDF come from the germline V gene (reference sequence). The CDR3 has 11 amino acids. Deletions cut 0 bases from V and 9 bases from J, with 3 bases between.

In regard to this clone: This sample includes further DNA sequences coding for the same CDR3. The CDR3 bases are TGCGCCAGCAGCTTCGGGACAGGGGAAGAGACCCAGTACTTC. This sequence encodes CASSFGTGEETQYF. The V and J genes are TRBV5-1 and TRBJ2-5; 10 positions match TRBD1. J was trimmed by 3 bases and V by 2 bases; bases with no gene match: 1. Per the germline V gene, CDR1 is SGHRS and CDR2 is YFSETQ. The CDR3 spans 14 residues.

The chain carries TRBV27 and TRBJ1-5; D unresolved. CDR1 is MNHEY, CDR2 SMNVEV, per germline (reference sequence). V shed 4 bases and J shed 1 base, with 11 bases lying between them. The CDR3 has 15 amino acids. CDR3 sequence: CASSYASTSNQPQHF. The CDR3 region has the DNA TGTGCCAGCAGTTATGCAAGTACCAGCAATCAGCCCCAGCATTTT.

In this sample, this clone turned up once. This sequence joins TRBV2 and TRBJ2-5; 10 nucleotides agree with TRBD2. After removal of 6 bases from V and 3 bases from J, the junction contained 4 bases not matched to a gene. Per the germline V gene, CDR1 is SNHLY and CDR2 is FYNNEI. This CDR3 comprises 14 residues. CDR3 in amino acids: CASSDLAGEETQYF. CDR3 DNA sequence: TGTGCCAGCAGCGACCTAGCGGGAGAAGAGACCCAGTACTTC. Full variable domain (rest looked up from reference TRBV2 and TRBJ2-5): EPEVTQTPSHQVTQMGQEVILRCVPISNHLYFYWYRQILGQKVEFLVSFYNNEISEKSEIFDDQFSVERPDGSNFTLKIRSTKLEDSAMYFCASSDLAGEETQYFGPGTRLLVL.

The gene calls are TRBV29-1 and TRBJ2-7, with D maybe TRBD1 (6 bases). V lost 2 bases and J lost 2, with 16 bases in between. This CDR3 has 15 amino acids. Looked up from germline, CDR1 is SQVTM and CDR2 is ANQGSEA. The CDR3 sequence is CSVESGASDTYEQYF. CDR3 DNA: TGCAGCGTTGAATCAGGGGCCAGTGATACCTACGAGCAGTACTTC.

The chain carries TRBV5-1 and TRBJ2-2; TRBD1 matches 9 bases. The trim removed 3 bases at V and 5 bases at J, leaving 2 bases unmatched. Germline CDR1 reads SGHRS; CDR2 reads YFSETQ. This CDR3 spans 14 amino acids. The CDR3 DNA reads as TGCGCCAGCAGCTGGGGACAGGGTACCGGGGAGCTGTTTTTT. It encodes CASSWGQGTGELFF.

The chain links TRBV5-6 to TRBJ1-1, with D maybe TRBD1 (5 bases). Germline CDR1 SGHDT, CDR2 YYEEEE. CDR3 length: 13 residues. Trimming pared 0 bases from V and 7 bases from J, leaving 10 bases between. CDR3: CASSLGGYDEAFF. CDR3 nucleotide sequence: TGTGCCAGCAGCTTGGGGGGGTATGATGAAGCTTTCTTT.

The chain uses TRBV18 and TRBJ2-2, with TRBD1 matching 8 bases. Trimming at V came to 5 bases and at J to 9 bases, leaving 8 bases not matched to a gene. Germline CDR1 KGHSH, CDR2 LQKENI. The CDR3 runs 14 residues. The CDR3 DNA follows: TGTGCCAGCTCAGAGTATGACAGGGGCCGGGAGCTGTTTTTT. Translated: CASSEYDRGRELFF.

This clone was detected once. The chain recombines TRBV4-1 with TRBJ2-7; 7 nucleotides align to TRBD1. V shed 5 bases, J shed 0 bases, and the junction held 7 bases outside the gene matches. The CDR3 runs 15 residues. The germline gives CDR1 MGHRA, CDR2 YSYEKL. The CDR3 DNA is TGCGCCAGCAGCTGGACAGGCGACAGCTCCTACGAGCAGTACTTC. Its protein product is CASSWTGDSSYEQYF.

V usage is TRBV5-4 and J usage is TRBJ2-2; 7 bases match TRBD1. The CDR3 length is 16 residues. The V gene end was trimmed by 0 bases and the J gene end by 1 base; junction bases not matched to a gene: 3. Germline CDR1 SGHNT, CDR2 YYREEE (reference sequence). CDR3 sequence: CASSLVRTGNTGELFF. The CDR3 bases are TGTGCCAGCAGCTTGGTGAGGACAGGGAACACCGGGGAGCTGTTTTTT.